The next 22 T cell receptor beta chains were all read from a single sample in a study of diagnostic markers for celiac disease. TCRdb reanalyzed the reads and collapses them to one entry per CDR3 protein, without DNA. This specimen shows 5,500 to 7,000 distinct CDR3 sequences; the ten leading clones hold approximately 6%. The sample comprised either unsorted cells or a sorted T cell fraction (not recorded which). The receptors come from a human donor. This table probably holds off-target reads from a library built for another chain.

This chain joins TRBV20-1 and TRBJ2-7; TCRdb returns TRBD1, unconfirmable since there is no DNA. Germline V CDR1 and CDR2: DFQATT, SNEGSKA (reference sequence). The CDR3 runs to 12 residues. The CDR3 here is CSARWSGHEQYF.

Judged by frequency, this clonotype is medium-sized. This chain links TRBV6-5 with TRBJ1-1; checking the TCRdb D call of TRBD1 is not possible without DNA. Germline V lookup: CDR1 MNHEY, CDR2 SVGAGI. The CDR3 extends over 15 amino acids. This CDR3 is CASSRLISALTEAFF.

Considering frequency, this clonotype is large. V usage is TRBV7-2 and J usage is TRBJ1-1. CDR3 size: 13 residues. CDR1 is SGHTA, CDR2 FQGNSA, per germline. The CDR3 reads CASSFSKSTEAFF.

The chain combines TRBV20-1 with TRBJ1-2; without DNA, the TCRdb call of TRBD1 cannot be checked. Germline-derived CDR1 and CDR2 are DFQATT and SNEGSKA (reference sequence). The CDR3 covers 14 residues. CDR3 residues: CSAQAGGAVYGYTF.

This clonotype is classed as medium-sized by frequency. V usage is TRBV7-2 and J usage is TRBJ2-7. The length of the CDR3 is 14 residues. The germline V gene has CDR1 SGHTA and CDR2 FQGNSA. This CDR3 is CASSLGRSSYEQYF. Full variable domain (rest looked up from reference TRBV7-2 and TRBJ2-7): GAGVSQSPSNKVTEKGKDVELRCDPISGHTALYWYRQSLGQGLEFLIYFQGNSAPDKSGLPSDRFSAERTGGSVSTLTIQRTQQEDSAVYLCASSLGRSSYEQYFGPGTRLTVT.

This clonotype is called medium-sized based on its frequency. The CDR3 loop reads CASSPNIDNEQFF. The rearrangement uses TRBV5-1 and TRBJ2-1. Germline V lookup: CDR1 SGHRS, CDR2 YFSETQ. This CDR3 is built from 13 residues.

The rearrangement joins TRBV20-1 to TRBJ1-1; TCRdb lists TRBD1, though no DNA is available to test this call. The length of the CDR3 is 14 residues. Looked up from germline, CDR1 is DFQATT and CDR2 is SNEGSKA (reference sequence). The CDR3 loop reads CSARRQGLNTEAFF.

V gene TRBV12-5 combines with J gene TRBJ1-2. Germline CDR1 reads LGHNT; CDR2 reads FRNRAP. This CDR3 has 16 amino acids. This CDR3 reads CASGSQSTLDIYGYTF.

V gene TRBV7-2 combines with J gene TRBJ1-5. The CDR3 contains 15 residues. The V gene's germline CDR1 is SGHTA and CDR2 FQGNSA. CDR3: CASSATRAPNQPQHF.

This sequence joins TRBV12-3 or TRBV12-4 and TRBJ2-5; the D call from TCRdb, TRBD2, cannot be confirmed without DNA. The CDR3 contains 13 residues. The CDR3 loop reads CASTPGLQETQYF.

The genes are TRBV10-2 and TRBJ2-3; the D gene TCRdb calls, TRBD2, cannot be checked with no DNA. The CDR3 sequence is 16 residues long. Germline V gene data show CDR1 as WSHSY and CDR2 as SAAADI. CDR3 sequence reads: CASTPSGGGASGTQYF.

The CDR3 region is CAWSVPGRYPSPLHF. The gene calls are TRBV30 and TRBJ1-6. The CDR3 has 15 residues. Germline CDR1 is GTSNPN and CDR2 is SVGIG (reference sequence).

This clonotype is identified as medium-sized from frequency. This sequence joins TRBV20-1 and TRBJ2-5; the D gene TCRdb calls, TRBD1, cannot be checked with no DNA. The V gene's germline CDR1 is DFQATT and CDR2 SNEGSKA (reference sequence). CDR3 length: 14 residues. Here the CDR3 reads CSARDGAARETQYF.

The chain has TRBV18 and TRBJ2-5; TCRdb picks TRBD1, but there is no DNA to check that call. Germline V gene sequence: CDR1 KGHSH, CDR2 LQKENI. This CDR3 spans 15 amino acids. The CDR3 protein is CASSPGTQYQETQYF.

V is TRBV18 and J is TRBJ2-1; the D call from TCRdb, TRBD2, cannot be confirmed without DNA. This CDR3 has 17 residues. Germline CDR1 reads KGHSH; CDR2 reads LQKENI. The CDR3 sequence is CASSPERTSGRLDEQFF.

Frequency places this clonotype as medium-sized. J is TRBJ2-1 and V is TRBV10-1. This CDR3 region has 15 residues. Germline assignment: CDR1 WNHNN and CDR2 SYGVQD (reference sequence). CDR3 region: CASSRDLSSYNEQFF.

CDR3 protein: CATSRDKDRGAYNEQFF. This chain connects TRBV15 to TRBJ2-1; TCRdb designates TRBD1, a call that cannot be tested without DNA. The CDR3 covers 17 residues. Germline V CDR1 and CDR2: LNHNV, YYDKDF (reference sequence).

The gene calls are TRBV20-1 and TRBJ2-1; without DNA, the TCRdb call of TRBD2 cannot be checked. The CDR3 contains 14 residues. Germline CDR1 reads DFQATT; CDR2 reads SNEGSKA (reference sequence). The CDR3 is CSAPGLAWSNEQFF.

This sequence joins TRBV12-3 or TRBV12-4 and TRBJ1-1; TCRdb selects TRBD1, and the lack of DNA leaves this call unchecked. The CDR3 runs to 16 residues. CDR3: CASSQTPTGGDTEAFF.

This clonotype counts as large (0.1 to 1%) by frequency. J is TRBJ1-1 and V is TRBV4-1. Germline loops: CDR1 MGHRA, CDR2 YSYEKL. This CDR3 region has 15 residues. This chain's CDR3 is CASSQVSTLNTEAFF.

V usage is TRBV5-6 and J usage is TRBJ1-1. Germline V gene data show CDR1 as SGHDT and CDR2 as YYEEEE. This CDR3 contains 16 residues. CDR3 residues: CASSLAYEEMNTEAFF.

The chain combines TRBV20-1 with TRBJ2-1; without DNA, the TCRdb call of TRBD2 cannot be checked. In germline, CDR1 is DFQATT, CDR2 SNEGSKA (reference sequence). The CDR3 loop spans 15 amino acids. The CDR3 sequence: CSARGVAGKYNEQFF.